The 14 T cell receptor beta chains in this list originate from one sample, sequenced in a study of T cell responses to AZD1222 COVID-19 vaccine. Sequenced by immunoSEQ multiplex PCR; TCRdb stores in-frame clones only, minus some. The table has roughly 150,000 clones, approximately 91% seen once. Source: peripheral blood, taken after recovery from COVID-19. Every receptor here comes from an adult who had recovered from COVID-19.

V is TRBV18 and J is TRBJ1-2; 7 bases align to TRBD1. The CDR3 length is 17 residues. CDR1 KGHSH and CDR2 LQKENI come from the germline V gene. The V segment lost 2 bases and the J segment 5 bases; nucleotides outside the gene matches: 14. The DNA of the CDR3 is TGTGCCAGCTCACCATCAAATTCTAGGACAGGACAATATGGCTACACCTTC. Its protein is CASSPSNSRTGQYGYTF.

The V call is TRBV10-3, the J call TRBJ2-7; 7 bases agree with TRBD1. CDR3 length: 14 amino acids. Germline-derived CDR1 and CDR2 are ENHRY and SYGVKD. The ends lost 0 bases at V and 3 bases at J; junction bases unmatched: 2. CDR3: CAISESGTVYEQYF. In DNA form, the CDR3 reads TGTGCCATCAGTGAGTCGGGGACAGTCTACGAGCAGTACTTC.

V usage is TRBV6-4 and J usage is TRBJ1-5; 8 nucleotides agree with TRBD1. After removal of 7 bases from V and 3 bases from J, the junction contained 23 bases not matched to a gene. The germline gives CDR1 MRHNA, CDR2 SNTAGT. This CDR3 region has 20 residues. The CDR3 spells CASNSLRGQAGIQVNQPQHF. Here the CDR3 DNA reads TGTGCCAGCAACTCCCTAAGGGGACAGGCAGGGATCCAGGTCAATCAGCCCCAGCATTTT.

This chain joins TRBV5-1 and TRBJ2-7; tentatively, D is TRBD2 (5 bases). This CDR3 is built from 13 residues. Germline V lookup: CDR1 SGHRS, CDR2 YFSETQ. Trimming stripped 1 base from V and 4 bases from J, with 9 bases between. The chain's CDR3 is CASSLFGDYEQYF. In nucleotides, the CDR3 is TGCGCCAGCAGCTTGTTCGGGGATTACGAGCAGTACTTC.

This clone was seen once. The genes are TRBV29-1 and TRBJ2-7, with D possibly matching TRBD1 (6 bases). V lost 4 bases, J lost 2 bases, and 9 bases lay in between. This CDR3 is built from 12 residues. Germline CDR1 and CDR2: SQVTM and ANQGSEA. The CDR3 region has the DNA TGCAGCGTTGTGCAGGGGCCCTACGAGCAGTACTTC. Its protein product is CSVVQGPYEQYF.

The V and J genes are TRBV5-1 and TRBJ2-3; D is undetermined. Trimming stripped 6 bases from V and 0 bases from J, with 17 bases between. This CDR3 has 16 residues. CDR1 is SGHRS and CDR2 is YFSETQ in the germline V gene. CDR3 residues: CASTLKPAFSTDTQYF. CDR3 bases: TGCGCCAGCACCCTAAAACCGGCTTTTAGCACAGATACGCAGTATTTT.

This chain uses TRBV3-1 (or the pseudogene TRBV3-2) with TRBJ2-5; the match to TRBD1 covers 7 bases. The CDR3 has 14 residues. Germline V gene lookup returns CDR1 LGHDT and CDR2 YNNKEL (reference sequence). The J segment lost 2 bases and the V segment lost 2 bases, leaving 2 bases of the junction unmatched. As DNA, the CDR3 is TGTGCCAGCAGCCAAAGGGACAGACAAGAGACCCAGTACTTC. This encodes CASSQRDRQETQYF.

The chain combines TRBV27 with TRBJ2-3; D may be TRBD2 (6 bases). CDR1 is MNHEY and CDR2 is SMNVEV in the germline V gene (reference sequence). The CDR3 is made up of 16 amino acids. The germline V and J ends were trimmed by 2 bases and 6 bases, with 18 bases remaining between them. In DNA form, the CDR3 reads TGTGCCAGCAGTTTAGGCTTAGCGGTACTCCAGGATACGCAGTATTTT. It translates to CASSLGLAVLQDTQYF.

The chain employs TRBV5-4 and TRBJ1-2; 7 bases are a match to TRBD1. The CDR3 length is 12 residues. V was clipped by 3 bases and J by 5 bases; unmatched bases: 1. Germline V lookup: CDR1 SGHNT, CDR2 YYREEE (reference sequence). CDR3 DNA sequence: TGTGCCAGCAGCTCGACAGGGTATGGCTACACCTTC. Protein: CASSSTGYGYTF.

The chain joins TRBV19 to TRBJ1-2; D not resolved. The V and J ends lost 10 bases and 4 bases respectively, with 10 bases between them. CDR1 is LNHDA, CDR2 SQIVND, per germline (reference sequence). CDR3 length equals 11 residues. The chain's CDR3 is CATRYSYGYTF. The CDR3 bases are TGTGCCACTAGGTACAGCTATGGCTACACCTTC.

The CDR3 protein is CASSGGGGMGETQYF. The CDR3 DNA is TGTGCCAGCAGTGGTGGTGGCGGTATGGGAGAGACCCAGTACTTC. The genes are TRBV2 and TRBJ2-5; no clear D gene. The CDR3 totals 15 residues. Per germline, CDR1 SNHLY and CDR2 FYNNEI. Trimming removed 4 bases from V and 4 bases from J, with 16 bases in between.

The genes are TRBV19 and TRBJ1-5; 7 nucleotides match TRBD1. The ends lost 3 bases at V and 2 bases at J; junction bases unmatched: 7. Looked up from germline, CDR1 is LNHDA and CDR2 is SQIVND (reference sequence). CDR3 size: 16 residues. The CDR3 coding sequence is TGTGCCAGTAGTATGGGCGTGGGACAGCGCAATCAGCCCCAGCATTTT. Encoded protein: CASSMGVGQRNQPQHF.

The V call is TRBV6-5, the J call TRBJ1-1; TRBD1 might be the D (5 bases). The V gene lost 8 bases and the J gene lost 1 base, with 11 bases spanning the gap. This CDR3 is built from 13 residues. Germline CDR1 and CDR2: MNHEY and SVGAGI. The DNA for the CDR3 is TGTGCCAGCCTTCCGGGGCCGAACACTGAAGCTTTCTTT. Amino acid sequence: CASLPGPNTEAFF.

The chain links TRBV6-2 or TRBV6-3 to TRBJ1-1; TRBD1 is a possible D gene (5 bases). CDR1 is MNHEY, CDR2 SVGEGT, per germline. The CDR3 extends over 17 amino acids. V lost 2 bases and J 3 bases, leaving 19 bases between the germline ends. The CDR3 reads CASSYNRETLQDTEAFF. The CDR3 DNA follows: TGTGCCAGCAGTTACAACCGGGAAACCTTACAGGACACTGAAGCTTTCTTT.